This record looks at one T cell receptor beta chain sequence and its context. Using immunoSEQ multiplex PCR, the repertoire was profiled, and TCRdb retains in-frame clones only, with some absent. The sample yields tens of thousands of clones, over 75% seen once. This specimen belongs to a study of control samples from healthy donors and cancer patients. Trimming took off 3 bases at V and 4 bases at J, with 13 bases between the two ends. The CDR3 contains 14 residues. Looked up from germline, CDR1 is SGDLS and CDR2 is YYNGEE. This clonotype was sampled from a woman aged 55-75 years with lung cancer. This chain uses TRBV9 with TRBJ2-5; D is perhaps TRBD1 (6 bases). The sample consisted of PBMCs. The CDR3 nucleotides read TGTGCCAGCAGCGCGACGGACAGAGGAGAGACCCAGTACTTC. This sequence encodes CASSATDRGETQYF.